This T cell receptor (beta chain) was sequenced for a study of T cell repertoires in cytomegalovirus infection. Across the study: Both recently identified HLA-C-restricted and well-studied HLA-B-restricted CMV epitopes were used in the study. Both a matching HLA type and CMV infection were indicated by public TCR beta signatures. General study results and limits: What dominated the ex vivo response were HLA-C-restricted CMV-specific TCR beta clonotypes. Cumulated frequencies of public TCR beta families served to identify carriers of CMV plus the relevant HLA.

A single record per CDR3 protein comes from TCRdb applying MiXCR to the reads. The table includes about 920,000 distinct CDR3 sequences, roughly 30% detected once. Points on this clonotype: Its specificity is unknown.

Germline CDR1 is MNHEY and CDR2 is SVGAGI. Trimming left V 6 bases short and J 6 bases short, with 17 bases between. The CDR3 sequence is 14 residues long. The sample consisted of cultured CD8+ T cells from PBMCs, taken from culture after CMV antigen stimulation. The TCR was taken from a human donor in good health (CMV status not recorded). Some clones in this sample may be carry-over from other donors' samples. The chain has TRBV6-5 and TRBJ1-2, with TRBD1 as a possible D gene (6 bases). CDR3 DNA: TGTGCCAGCAGCCTCTCGGCCGGACAGCATGGCTACACCTTC. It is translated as CASSLSAGQHGYTF.